These T cell receptor beta chains were read from a single sample in a study of T cells in localized non-small cell lung cancer. Using immunoSEQ multiplex PCR, the repertoire was profiled, and TCRdb retains in-frame clones only, with some absent. The sample lists approximately 11,000 clones; less than 35% were seen once. The starting material was lung tumor tissue, obtained before any cancer treatment. Receptors originate from a man between 40 and 75 years old with stage I lung adenocarcinoma. Both conserved end residues are part of each CDR3. D genes are given only for firm matches. Clone size is shown for a subset of rows, as once, few, many or a class of expanded clone.

d_gene	v_gene	j_gene	abundance	CDR3aa	CDR3nt
.	TRBV11-3	TRBJ2-1	many	CASSPRVGPRHNEQFF	TGTGCCAGCAGCCCCCGTGTGGGCCCCCGGCACAATGAGCAGTTCTTC
.	TRBV14	TRBJ2-3	few	CASQPTSGNTQYF	TGTGCCAGTCAGCCCACCTCGGGAAATACGCAGTATTTT
.	TRBV19	TRBJ2-4	.	CASSISVVSPAKNIQYF	TGTGCCAGTAGTATATCAGTTGTTAGTCCAGCTAAAAACATTCAGTACTTC
TRBD1	TRBV29-1	TRBJ1-2	.	CSGGQGGYYGYTF	TGCAGCGGAGGACAGGGGGGATACTATGGCTACACCTTC
TRBD2	TRBV6-8	TRBJ2-7	medium-sized	CASSQTSGDYEQYF	TGTGCCAGCAGCCAAACTAGCGGGGACTACGAGCAGTACTTC
.	TRBV6-7	TRBJ2-2	few	CASSESGELFF	TGTGCCAGCAGTGAGTCCGGGGAGCTGTTTTTT
.	TRBV9	TRBJ1-1	few	CASTPSWGTEAFF	TGTGCCAGCACTCCGTCGTGGGGCACTGAAGCTTTCTTT
TRBD2	TRBV15	TRBJ2-3	medium-sized	CATSISGGTDTQYF	TGTGCCACCAGCATTAGCGGGGGCACAGATACGCAGTATTTT
.	TRBV5-1	TRBJ1-6	.	CASRTTGENSPLHF	TGCGCCAGCAGAACAACAGGCGAAAATTCACCCCTCCACTTT
.	TRBV18	TRBJ2-5	.	CASSPGEKTQYF	TGTGCCAGCTCACCTGGGGAAAAGACCCAGTACTTC
TRBD1	TRBV5-1	TRBJ2-5	.	CASSVRTGGETQYF	TGCGCCAGCAGCGTCAGGACAGGGGGAGAGACCCAGTACTTC
TRBD2	TRBV11-3	TRBJ2-1	.	CASSLSLAGASYEQFF	TGTGCCAGCAGCTTATCACTAGCGGGGGCTTCTTATGAGCAGTTCTTC
TRBD1	TRBV6-8	TRBJ2-5	.	CASRGTGGARETQYF	TGTGCCAGCAGGGGGACAGGGGGCGCGAGGGAGACCCAGTACTTC
.	TRBV6-8	TRBJ1-2	.	CASSEQGTVYGYTF	TGTGCCAGCAGTGAGCAGGGGACTGTCTATGGCTACACCTTC
TRBD1	TRBV25-1	TRBJ1-4	once	CASSDLAGGNEKLFF	TGTGCCAGCAGTGATTTGGCAGGGGGAAATGAAAAACTGTTTTTT
.	TRBV6-8	TRBJ1-1	.	CASSPNSLYTEAFF	TGTGCCAGCAGTCCCAATAGTCTCTACACTGAAGCTTTCTTT
.	TRBV11-3	TRBJ1-6	few	CASSLDPGARSPLHF	TGTGCCAGCAGCTTAGATCCGGGGGCCAGATCACCCCTCCACTTT
TRBD1	TRBV2	TRBJ1-5	few	CASSSGTGKGPISNQPQHF	TGTGCCAGCAGCTCAGGGACAGGGAAGGGTCCGATTAGCAATCAGCCCCAGCATTTT
TRBD2	TRBV11-3	TRBJ2-7	many	CASRLEGRAGSEQYF	TGTGCCAGCAGGTTGGAGGGCAGAGCGGGGAGCGAGCAGTACTTC
.	TRBV6-8	TRBJ1-1	medium-sized	CASSFSRGTEAFF	TGTGCCAGCAGTTTCTCGAGGGGAACTGAAGCTTTCTTT
.	TRBV5-1	TRBJ1-1	.	CASSLGGWGSNTEAFF	TGCGCCAGCAGCTTGGGAGGGTGGGGCTCGAACACTGAAGCTTTCTTT
.	TRBV6-8	TRBJ2-7	medium-sized	CASHGQLYEQYF	TGTGCCAGCCACGGACAGCTCTACGAGCAGTACTTC
TRBD1	TRBV30	TRBJ2-1	few	CAWRIPRTGLYNEQFF	TGTGCCTGGAGGATACCCCGGACAGGGCTCTACAATGAGCAGTTCTTC
.	TRBV11-3	TRBJ2-1	few	CASSKGLGSGNEQFF	TGTGCCAGCAGCAAGGGACTTGGGTCGGGCAATGAGCAGTTCTTC
.	TRBV23-1	TRBJ1-2	.	CASSQSGATGDRAYGYTF	TGCGCCAGCAGTCAATCGGGCGCGACTGGAGACCGCGCCTATGGCTACACCTTC
.	TRBV19	TRBJ1-1	few	CASSMGMGAFF	TGTGCCAGTAGTATGGGCATGGGAGCTTTCTTT
.	TRBV11-3	TRBJ1-2	few	CASSFALTGYGYTF	TGTGCCAGCAGCTTTGCCCTAACAGGGTATGGCTACACCTTC
TRBD1	TRBV7-1	TRBJ1-1	.	CASSIRQGTEAFF	TGTGCCAGCAGCATCAGACAGGGGACTGAAGCTTTCTTT
TRBD1	TRBV28	TRBJ1-1	.	CASSYWQGGTTEAFF	TGTGCCAGCAGTTACTGGCAGGGGGGAACCACTGAAGCTTTCTTT
TRBD1	TRBV14	TRBJ1-1	large	CASSPQGTDTEAFF	TGTGCCAGCAGCCCACAGGGGACGGACACTGAAGCTTTCTTT
.	TRBV6-8	TRBJ1-3	many	CAIRQASGNTIYF	TGTGCCATCAGGCAGGCCTCTGGAAACACCATATATTTT
TRBD1	TRBV6-8	TRBJ1-2	.	CASSRDRNYGYTF	TGTGCCAGCAGCCGGGACAGGAACTATGGCTACACCTTC
.	TRBV6-8	TRBJ2-7	few	CASSAVSYEQYF	TGTGCCAGCAGTGCCGTCTCCTACGAGCAGTACTTC
TRBD2	TRBV6-8	TRBJ2-1	.	CAISAGASGGNEQFF	TGTGCCATCAGTGCAGGGGCTAGCGGGGGAAATGAGCAGTTCTTC
.	TRBV9	TRBJ2-2	many	CASSPWRGGELFF	TGTGCCAGCAGCCCCTGGAGGGGGGGGGAGCTGTTTTTT
.	TRBV11-3	TRBJ2-3	.	CASSPDSSTDTQYF	TGTGCCAGCAGCCCTGACAGCAGCACAGATACGCAGTATTTT
.	TRBV19	TRBJ2-3	.	CASLPTGGLVVTDTQYF	TGTGCCTCCCTTCCGACTGGGGGGCTTGTAGTCACAGATACGCAGTATTTT
TRBD1	TRBV11-3	TRBJ2-2	.	CASTLTGRGANTGELFF	TGTGCCAGCACCCTGACAGGGAGAGGGGCGAACACCGGGGAGCTGTTTTTT
.	TRBV5-1	TRBJ1-1	.	CASSLSGALYTEAFF	TGCGCCAGCAGCTTGTCGGGGGCACTGTACACTGAAGCTTTCTTT
TRBD1	TRBV6-8	TRBJ1-2	.	CASNQGADGYTF	TGTGCCTCCAACCAGGGGGCTGATGGCTACACCTTC
.	TRBV30	TRBJ1-1	few	CAWCGTAVSTEAFF	TGTGCCTGGTGCGGAACAGCGGTTAGCACTGAAGCTTTCTTT